The next 27 T cell receptor beta chains were all read from a single sample in a study of post-analysis software for immune sequencing data. TCR beta cDNA libraries included unique molecular identifiers. Via MiXCR, TCRdb re-called the PCR reads, giving one row per CDR3 protein. The sample yields hundreds of thousands of distinct CDR3 sequences, approximately 60% seen once. For these TCRs, the target antigens are not known. Notes on the study in general: The five TRBV segments detected at higher frequency in patients than in controls included TRBV5-6, TRBV5-1 and TRBV20-1.

Sequencing used blood. These receptors all come from a girl aged 2 to 9 with multiple sclerosis.

This chain links TRBV6-5 with TRBJ2-1; D not certain. The CDR3 loop spans 13 amino acids. Germline lookup yields CDR1 MNHEY and CDR2 SVGAGI. V was pared by 6 bases and J by 7 bases, with 13 bases between. The CDR3 nucleotides read TGTGCCAGCAGGTACCGCCGATGGAATGAGCAGTTCTTC. Protein: CASRYRRWNEQFF.

This clonotype was detected a few times. This chain joins TRBV7-9 and TRBJ2-1, with 9 bases aligning to TRBD2. Germline CDR1 is SEHNR and CDR2 is FQNEAQ (reference sequence). Unmatched junction bases numbered 19, after V lost 5 bases and J lost 8 bases. The CDR3 covers 18 residues. The CDR3 region is CASSPVVGGRGYKDEQFF. The CDR3 coding sequence is TGTGCCAGCAGCCCTGTGGTAGGCGGGAGGGGTTATAAGGATGAGCAGTTCTTC.

The rearrangement uses TRBV15 and TRBJ2-5, with D perhaps TRBD2 (5 bases). The germline gives CDR1 LNHNV, CDR2 YYDKDF (reference sequence). CDR3 size: 16 residues. Trimming stripped 3 bases from V and 0 bases from J, with 14 bases between. In DNA, the CDR3 is TGTGCCACCAGCAGCGGGGAGCCGACGGACCAAGAGACCCAGTACTTC. As protein: CATSSGEPTDQETQYF. The whole variable domain, filled in from reference TRBV15 and TRBJ2-5, reads DAMVIQNPRYQVTQFGKPVTLSCSQTLNHNVMYWYQQKSSQAPKLLFHYYDKDFNNEADTPDNFQSRRPNTSFCFLDIRSPGLGDTAMYLCATSSGEPTDQETQYFGPGTRLLVL.

There are a few counts of this clonotype. CDR3 nucleotides: TGTGCCAGCAGTGAACGACAGTTTAACTATGGCTACACCTTC. This encodes CASSERQFNYGYTF. V usage is TRBV2 and J usage is TRBJ1-2, with TRBD1 as a possible D gene (5 bases). Trimming cost V 2 bases and J 1 base, with 8 bases left between them. Germline V gene sequence: CDR1 SNHLY, CDR2 FYNNEI. This CDR3 spans 14 amino acids.

The V gene is TRBV11-2, the J gene TRBJ2-1, with D tentatively TRBD2 (6 bases). The V and J ends lost 1 base and 7 bases respectively, with 11 bases between them. This CDR3 is built from 14 residues. Germline CDR1 is SGHAT and CDR2 is FQNNGV. CDR3 nucleotides: TGTGCCAGCAGCTTAGCGGGGGTGGTGAATGAGCAGTTCTTC. Translating it yields CASSLAGVVNEQFF.

This clonotype was seen ten or more times. The chain carries TRBV5-1 and TRBJ1-2; 11 nucleotides align to TRBD1. The ends lost 3 bases at V and 5 bases at J; junction bases unmatched: 3. CDR1 and CDR2 (germline): SGHRS, YFSETQ. This CDR3 has 14 residues. The CDR3 reads CASSSDRGPYGYTF. For the CDR3, the DNA is TGCGCCAGCAGCTCGGACAGGGGGCCATATGGCTACACCTTC.

The V gene is TRBV13, the J gene TRBJ2-4; no reliable D call. The CDR3 has 14 amino acids. Trimming stripped 8 bases from V and 0 bases from J, with 11 bases between. Germline loops: CDR1 PRHDT, CDR2 FYEKMQ (reference sequence). CDR3 nucleotide sequence: TGTGCCAGCCGACGAGCACTAGCCAAAAACATTCAGTACTTC. Its translation: CASRRALAKNIQYF.

The chain employs TRBV7-9 and TRBJ1-1, with D unresolved. Trimming pared 5 bases from V and 3 bases from J, leaving 4 bases between. The CDR3 runs to 11 residues. Germline V CDR1 and CDR2: SEHNR, FQNEAQ (reference sequence). The CDR3 nucleotides are TGTGCCAGCAGCATGGACACTGAAGCTTTCTTT. It specifies CASSMDTEAFF. The complete variable domain, with remaining parts taken from reference TRBV7-9 and TRBJ1-1, reads DTGVSQNPRHKITKRGQNVTFRCDPISEHNRLYWYRQTLGQGPEFLTYFQNEAQLEKSRLLSDRFSAERPKGSFSTLEIQRTEQGDSAMYLCASSMDTEAFFGQGTRLTVV.

The rearrangement links TRBV2 to TRBJ2-6, with D possibly called TRBD1 or TRBD2 (7 bases each). V lost 8 bases and J lost 4, with 18 bases in between. This CDR3 is 16 amino acids long. Germline CDR1 SNHLY, CDR2 FYNNEI. The CDR3 DNA follows: TGTGCCAGCTGCCAGGGGGGGCCGGTCGGGGCCAACGTCCTGACTTTC. This codes for CASCQGGPVGANVLTF.

This clonotype was counted between two and nine times. The genes are TRBV10-1 and TRBJ2-5; 13 bases match TRBD2. This CDR3 comprises 16 residues. V trimming: 1 base; J trimming: 5 bases; junction bases outside the gene matches: 4. The germline V gene encodes CDR1 WNHNN and CDR2 SYGVQD (reference sequence). The DNA for the CDR3 is TGCGCCAGCAGTGAGTACGGACTAGCGGGAGCGGAGACCCAGTACTTC. Translating gives CASSEYGLAGAETQYF.

The rearrangement links TRBV5-5 to TRBJ2-3, with D possibly being TRBD1 or TRBD2 (6 bases each). The V and J ends lost 0 bases and 4 bases respectively, with 15 bases between them. The CDR3 is 16 residues long. The germline gives CDR1 SGHKS, CDR2 YYEKEE (reference sequence). CDR3 sequence (DNA): TGTGCCAGCAGCTTGGAAGGCGGGAAGGGGGCAGATACGCAGTATTTT. Its protein product is CASSLEGGKGADTQYF.

The chain is built from TRBV15 and TRBJ2-5; no firm D call. The CDR3 runs to 13 residues. Germline V CDR1 and CDR2: LNHNV, YYDKDF (reference sequence). Deletions cut 1 base from V and 8 bases from J, with 11 bases between. The CDR3 loop is CATSRAADVTQYF. As DNA, the CDR3 is TGTGCCACCAGCAGAGCCGCGGATGTAACCCAGTACTTC.

The chain is built from TRBV10-1 and TRBJ2-7; perhaps TRBD1 as D (5 bases). The CDR3 has 18 residues. Germline V gene sequence: CDR1 WNHNN, CDR2 SYGVQD (reference sequence). V gave up 0 bases and J gave up 2 bases, with 20 bases separating them. The CDR3 nucleotides read TGCGCCAGCAGTGAGTCTTTAGGGGCATCCCGAACGGCCTACGAGCAGTACTTC. Encoded protein: CASSESLGASRTAYEQYF.

V is TRBV10-2 and J is TRBJ2-7; 10 bases agree with TRBD1. After removal of 2 bases from V and 5 bases from J, the junction contained 0 bases not matched to a gene. Germline values: CDR1 WSHSY, CDR2 SAAADI. CDR3 size: 13 residues. Written as DNA, the CDR3 is TGCGCCAGCAGTGAGGGGACAGGGGACGAGCAGTACGTC. It specifies CASSEGTGDEQYV.

The chain recombines TRBV20-1 with TRBJ2-1; D not resolved. This CDR3 region has 17 residues. Germline CDR1 reads DFQATT; CDR2 reads SNEGSKA (reference sequence). V lost 0 bases and J lost 2, with 17 bases in between. CDR3 nucleotides: TGCAGTGCTAGAGAGCCGGAGCGAGGCAAAGCCTACAATGAGCAGTTCTTC. This encodes CSAREPERGKAYNEQFF.

The rearrangement joins TRBV20-1 to TRBJ2-1, with D tentatively TRBD1 or TRBD2 (6 bases each). Trimming shortened V by 3 bases and J by 3 bases, and 12 bases separated the two germline ends. Germline V gene data show CDR1 as DFQATT and CDR2 as SNEGSKA (reference sequence). This CDR3 comprises 14 residues. CDR3 amino acids: CSASPGAYYNEQFF. The DNA for the CDR3 is TGCAGTGCTAGCCCGGGGGCTTACTACAATGAGCAGTTCTTC.

This clonotype appeared once. One junction end does not reproduce the germline sequence, and a read error may be involved. The rearrangement joins TRBV29-1 to TRBJ2-1; D uncertain. The CDR3 length is 12 residues. The germline V gene has CDR1 SQVTM and CDR2 ANQGSEA. CDR3 loop: CGVVNPPGEQFF. The CDR3 DNA is TGCGGCGTTGTAAACCCGCCCGGTGAGCAGTTCTTC.

CDR3 loop: CASRPTDGSSYNEQFF. CDR3 bases: TGTGCCAGCAGACCTACCGACGGTAGCTCCTACAATGAGCAGTTCTTC. The chain has TRBV14 and TRBJ2-1; D unclear. Looked up from germline, CDR1 is SGHDN and CDR2 is FVKESK. V dropped 6 bases and J dropped 0 bases, with 15 bases sitting between them. This CDR3 region has 16 residues.

The rearrangement joins TRBV7-2 to TRBJ2-3; D is unclear. V lost 4 bases and J 0 bases, leaving 17 bases between the germline ends. Germline CDR1 is SGHTA and CDR2 is FQGNSA. The CDR3 is 17 residues long. CDR3: CASSSSKFMTSTDTQYF. The CDR3 nucleotides are TGTGCCAGCAGCTCATCTAAATTTATGACTAGCACAGATACGCAGTATTTT.

The genes are TRBV14 and TRBJ2-5; the match to TRBD2 covers 8 bases. This CDR3 has 15 amino acids. Germline V CDR1 and CDR2: SGHDN, FVKESK. V lost 8 bases to trimming and J lost 11 bases; unmatched junction nucleotides: 19. CDR3 region: CASQLGSGNRNEQYF. For the CDR3, the DNA is TGTGCCAGCCAATTAGGTAGCGGGAATAGAAATGAGCAGTACTTC.

This clonotype showed up just a few times. This chain connects TRBV9 to TRBJ2-5; the match to TRBD2 covers 11 bases. Trimming took 2 bases from V and 5 from J; bases not matched to a gene: 5. This CDR3 is built from 15 residues. Germline CDR1 is SGDLS and CDR2 is YYNGEE. The CDR3 here is CASSVGTSGRETQYF. In DNA form, the CDR3 reads TGTGCCAGCAGCGTTGGGACTAGCGGTAGGGAGACCCAGTACTTC.

In its sample, this clonotype was seen a few times. The chain employs TRBV20-1 and TRBJ2-1; TRBD1 matches at 8 bases. J was trimmed by 1 base and V by 5 bases; bases with no gene match: 7. The germline gives CDR1 DFQATT, CDR2 SNEGSKA (reference sequence). This CDR3 has 15 residues. The CDR3 reads CSARRGRGSYNEQFF. The CDR3 bases are TGCAGTGCTCGCAGGGGGCGCGGATCCTACAATGAGCAGTTCTTC.

The chain links TRBV6-1 to TRBJ2-1; D gene unclear. The V gene's germline CDR1 is MNHNS and CDR2 SASEGT. The germline V and J ends were trimmed by 8 bases and 3 bases, with 17 bases remaining between them. CDR3 size: 15 residues. The CDR3 sequence: CASGPEDGRYNEQFF. DNA of the CDR3: TGTGCCAGCGGCCCCGAGGACGGACGCTACAATGAGCAGTTCTTC.

The chain has TRBV29-1 and TRBJ2-4, with 7 nucleotides matching TRBD2. The ends lost 3 bases at V and 5 bases at J; junction bases unmatched: 4. Germline loops: CDR1 SQVTM, CDR2 ANQGSEA. The length of the CDR3 is 13 residues. DNA for the CDR3: TGCAGCGTTGAGGGGGGGAGACAAAACATTCAGTACTTC. It is translated as CSVEGGRQNIQYF.

This clonotype has more than one count but fewer than ten. V is TRBV3-1 and J is TRBJ2-2; no reliable D call. The V gene's germline CDR1 is LGHDT and CDR2 YNNKEL (reference sequence). CDR3 size: 14 residues. The V and J ends lost 3 bases and 4 bases respectively, with 9 bases between them. CDR3: CASSQAQRTGELFF. The CDR3, as DNA: TGTGCCAGCAGCCAGGCTCAACGCACCGGGGAGCTGTTTTTT.

The V and J genes are TRBV20-1 and TRBJ2-3, with TRBD2 matching 7 bases. This CDR3 has 11 residues. The J segment lost 6 bases and the V segment lost 6 bases, leaving 3 bases of the junction unmatched. Germline assignment: CDR1 DFQATT and CDR2 SNEGSKA (reference sequence). DNA of the CDR3: TGCAGTGCCATACTAGCGGATACGCAGTATTTT. Residues: CSAILADTQYF.

V and J are TRBV20-1 and TRBJ2-1, with D unclear. Germline values: CDR1 DFQATT, CDR2 SNEGSKA (reference sequence). The CDR3 totals 14 residues. Trimming pared 1 base from V and 9 bases from J, leaving 16 bases between. In DNA form, the CDR3 reads TGCAGTGCTAGAGCTTTTCCGGGTCGTGGTGAGCAGTTCTTC. Translation gives CSARAFPGRGEQFF.